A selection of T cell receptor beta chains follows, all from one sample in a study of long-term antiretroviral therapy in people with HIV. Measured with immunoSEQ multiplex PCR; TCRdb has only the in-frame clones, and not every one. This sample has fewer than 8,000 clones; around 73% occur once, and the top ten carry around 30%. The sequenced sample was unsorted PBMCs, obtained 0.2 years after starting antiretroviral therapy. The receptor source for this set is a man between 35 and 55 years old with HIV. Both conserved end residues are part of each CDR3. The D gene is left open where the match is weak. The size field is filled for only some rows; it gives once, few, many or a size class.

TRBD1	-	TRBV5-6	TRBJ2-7	TGTGCCAGCAGCGGAGGGACAGGAGACTCCTACGAGCAGTACTTC	CASSGGTGDSYEQYF
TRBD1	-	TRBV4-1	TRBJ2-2	TGCGCCAGCAGCCAGCACGACCAGGGGGCCGTGACCGGGGAGCTGTTTTTT	CASSQHDQGAVTGELFF
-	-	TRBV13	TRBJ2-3	TGTGCCAGCAGCGCCGGGGGAGATACGCAGTATTTT	CASSAGGDTQYF
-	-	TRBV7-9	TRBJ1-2	TGTGCCAGCAGCTTAGAAGGGGTGCAAGGCTACACCTTC	CASSLEGVQGYTF
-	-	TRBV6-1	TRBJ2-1	TGTGCCAGCATTGGGACTCCATACAATGAGCAGTTCTTC	CASIGTPYNEQFF
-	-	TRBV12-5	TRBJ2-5	TGTGCTAGTGCCCGAGTGGACGGACAAGAGACCCAGTACTTC	CASARVDGQETQYF
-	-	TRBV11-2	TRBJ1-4	TGTGCCAGCAGCTTACAATGGGGGGGCCGGGTGGAAAAACTGTTTTTT	CASSLQWGGRVEKLFF
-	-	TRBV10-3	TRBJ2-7	TGTGCCATCAGTGAGTCGAGGGGTTACAGCTACGAGCAGTACTTC	CAISESRGYSYEQYF
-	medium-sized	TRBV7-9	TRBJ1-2	TGTGCCAGCAGCCTGCCGGGACAAAGAAATGGCTACACCTTC	CASSLPGQRNGYTF
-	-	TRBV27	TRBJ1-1	TGTGCCAGCAGTTTTCAACCGGGCATGAACACTGAAGCTTTCTTT	CASSFQPGMNTEAFF
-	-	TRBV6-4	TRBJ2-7	TGTGCCAGCAGCCCCGGCCGGGATAGCGGCCCCCCGCGCGAGCAGTACTTC	CASSPGRDSGPPREQYF
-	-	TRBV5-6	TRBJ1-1	TGTGCCAGCAGCCCCAATCGGGGGTTGGGTGAAGCTTTCTTT	CASSPNRGLGEAFF
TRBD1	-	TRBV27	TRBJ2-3	TGTGCCAGCAGTCCGTGGACAGGGGATGACGATACGCAGTATTTT	CASSPWTGDDDTQYF
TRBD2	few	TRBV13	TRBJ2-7	TGTGCCAGCAGCTTAGGGGGGACTAGCGGGGTGATTAAAGGGCAGTACTTC	CASSLGGTSGVIKGQYF
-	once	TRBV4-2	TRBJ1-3	TGTGCCAGCAGCCTACAGGGAGTCTCTGGAAACACCATATATTTT	CASSLQGVSGNTIYF
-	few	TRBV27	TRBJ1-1	TGTGCCAGCAGCCCCCCGGGGGCCACTGAAGCTTTCTTT	CASSPPGATEAFF
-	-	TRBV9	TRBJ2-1	TGTGCCAGCAGCGTAGGTAGAAGCGGGGAGCAGTTCTTC	CASSVGRSGEQFF
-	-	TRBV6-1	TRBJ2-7	TGTGCCAGCAGTGAAGGGGGCAACTACGAGCAGTACTTC	CASSEGGNYEQYF
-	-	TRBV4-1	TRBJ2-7	TGCGCCAGCAGCCAAGGTCAGGGGGGCACCTACGAGCAGTACTTC	CASSQGQGGTYEQYF
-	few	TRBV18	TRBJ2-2	TGTGCCAGCTCGAATCCCTCGGGGACCGGGGAGCTGTTTTTT	CASSNPSGTGELFF
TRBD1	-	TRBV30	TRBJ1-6	TGTGCCTGGACCGCTTATACCGGACAGGGTAATTCACCCCTCCACTTT	CAWTAYTGQGNSPLHF
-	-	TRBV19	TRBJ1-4	TGTGCCACCACAATCAGGCTCGGGGGAACTAATGAAAAACTGTTTTTT	CATTIRLGGTNEKLFF
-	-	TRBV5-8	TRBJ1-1	TGTGCCAGCAGCTTAGCGGGGGCAACAGCCCTGGGAGCTTTCTTT	CASSLAGATALGAFF
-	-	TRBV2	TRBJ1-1	TGTGCCAGGGACCTAGGGAACACTGAAGCTTTCTTT	CARDLGNTEAFF
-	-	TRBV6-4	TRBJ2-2	TGTGCCAGCAGTGACTCAAATTTCGGGGAGCTGTTTTTT	CASSDSNFGELFF
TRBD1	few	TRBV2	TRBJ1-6	TGTGCCAGCAGTGGAGGACAGGGGAACAATTCACCCCTCCACTTT	CASSGGQGNNSPLHF
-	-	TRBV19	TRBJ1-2	TGTGCCAGTAGTCCCTCCGGGGGGTATGGCTACACCTTC	CASSPSGGYGYTF
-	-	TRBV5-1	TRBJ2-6	TGCGCCAGCAGCTTGGAGGCTGACAGGATCTCTGGGGCCAACGTCCTGACTTTC	CASSLEADRISGANVLTF
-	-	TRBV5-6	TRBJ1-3	TGTGCCAGCAGCGTGGGCACAGGAAACACCATATATTTT	CASSVGTGNTIYF
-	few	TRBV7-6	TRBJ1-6	TGTGCCAGCAGCTTAGCGTCCGGGAATTCACCCCTCCACTTT	CASSLASGNSPLHF
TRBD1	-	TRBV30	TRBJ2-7	TGTGCCTGGAGTCGCAAGTGGGCAGGGGGTTCGTACGAGCAGTACTTC	CAWSRKWAGGSYEQYF
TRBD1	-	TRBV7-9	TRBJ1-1	TGTGCCAGCAGCTTGGGACAGGACAACACTGAAGCTTTCTTT	CASSLGQDNTEAFF